This T cell receptor (beta chain) was sequenced during a study of human T cells and chemical hapten exposure. For the study at large: Patients got weekly scalp diphenylcyclopropenone doses over the approximately 23-week study.

Trimming left V 4 bases short and J 8 bases short, with 17 bases between. The CDR3 is 15 residues long. Germline V CDR1 and CDR2: MDHEN, SYDVKM. TCRdb reanalysed the RACE reads using MiXCR and keeps one entry per CDR3 protein. The sample contains under 60,000 distinct CDR3 sequences, approximately 9.6% of which appear only once. This clonotype was seen repeatedly, ten times or more. The time point here: pre-sensitization, week 0. Sample treatment: therapeutic diphenylcyclopropenone sensitization with weekly scalp DPC. The study extracted total RNA from unfractionated whole blood. This rearrangement joins TRBV28 to TRBJ1-4; D possibly corresponds to TRBD1 (6 bases). This clonotype originated in a woman in her 30s with alopecia areata. Some clones in this sample may be carry-over from other donors' samples. Source: whole blood, taken in connection with sensitization to the hapten diphenylcyclopropenone (DPC). The CDR3 loop reads CASSSLTGFGEKLFF. The CDR3 nucleotides are TGTGCCAGCAGTTCTCTCACAGGGTTTGGAGAAAAACTGTTTTTT.